A selection of T cell receptor beta chains follows, all from one sample in a study of blood T cell repertoires in COVID-19. Method: immunoSEQ multiplex PCR; TCRdb's copy keeps in-frame clones and lacks some. Of some 330,000 clones in the sample, 80% to 90% were seen once. Specimen: PBMCs or T cells enriched from blood (not recorded which). These receptors were collected from a man between 40 and 49 years old in a cohort exposed to, infected with or recovered from COVID-19 (not recorded which). Each CDR3 is given with its conserved first and last residue. The D gene is left open where the match is weak. Not every row has a clone size; where given, it reads once, few, many or a size class.

v_call	d_call	j_call	clone_size	cdr3_nt	cdr3_aa
TRBV19	NA	TRBJ1-3	NA	TGTGCCAGTAGTTTACAGGGTTCTGGAAACACCATATATTTT	CASSLQGSGNTIYF
TRBV28	NA	TRBJ1-2	NA	TGTGCCAGCAGTTTCGCCAGGGCCCTGGGTTTCTATGGCTACACCTTC	CASSFARALGFYGYTF
TRBV11-2	TRBD1	TRBJ1-2	NA	TGTGCCAGCAGCACTAGCGGGACAGCTAACTATGGCTACACCTTC	CASSTSGTANYGYTF
TRBV7-6	TRBD2	TRBJ2-3	NA	TGTGCCAGCAGCTCCCGCAGGGCGGGGGGGGGCGATACGCAGTATTTT	CASSSRRAGGGDTQYF
TRBV20-1	TRBD1	TRBJ1-6	NA	TGCAGTGCTAGTAGACAGGGGGTCTATAATTCACCCCTCCACTTT	CSASRQGVYNSPLHF
TRBV20-1	TRBD2	TRBJ2-3	NA	TGCAGTGCTAGTTGGCAGGGAGGGACAGATACGCAGTATTTT	CSASWQGGTDTQYF
TRBV5-6	NA	TRBJ1-2	NA	TGTGCCAGCAGCTTTAGGGGCGGCTACACCTTC	CASSFRGGYTF
TRBV5-5	NA	TRBJ2-5	NA	TGTGCCAGCAGCCCGACACCTTCCCAAGAGACCCAGTACTTC	CASSPTPSQETQYF
TRBV5-1	TRBD1	TRBJ2-7	NA	TGCGCCAGCAGCTTGGCCCCACAGACAGGGAACCACGAGCAGTACTTC	CASSLAPQTGNHEQYF
TRBV20-1	TRBD2	TRBJ2-1	NA	TGCAGGACTAGCGGCAACAATGAGCAGTTCTTC	CRTSGNNEQFF
TRBV6-5	NA	TRBJ1-3	NA	TGTGCCAGCAGTTACGCCAGGGGCTTAAACACCATATATTTT	CASSYARGLNTIYF
TRBV6-5	NA	TRBJ2-7	NA	TGTGCCAGCAGTTACTCGGGTAGCGGCGGTTTAGAGCAGTACTTC	CASSYSGSGGLEQYF
TRBV7-9	TRBD1	TRBJ1-3	NA	TGTGCCAGCAGCCCGACAGGGGATGGAGGAAACACCATATATTTT	CASSPTGDGGNTIYF
TRBV6-2/TRBV6-3	TRBD1	TRBJ2-5	NA	TGTGCCAGCAGTATTTCCCACAGGGGCCGGGAGACCCAGTACTTC	CASSISHRGRETQYF
TRBV2	TRBD1	TRBJ1-6	NA	TGTGCCAGCTCGGGACAGGGACTTTATAATTCACCCCTCCACTTT	CASSGQGLYNSPLHF
TRBV19	NA	TRBJ1-1	NA	TGTGCCAGTAGTAGTCCACCGGGGGTCGCTTTGGATGAAGCTTTCTTT	CASSSPPGVALDEAFF
TRBV2	NA	TRBJ1-2	once	TGTGCCAGCAGAGGAACGGGAACTAACTATGGCTACACCTTC	CASRGTGTNYGYTF
TRBV7-3	TRBD2	TRBJ2-1	few	TGTGCCAGCAGCATACTAGCGGGAGGCTCTATGGAGCAGTTCTTC	CASSILAGGSMEQFF
TRBV18	NA	TRBJ2-6	NA	TGTGCCAGCTCACCAAATTTGGGCCCTGGGGCCAACGTCCTGACTTTC	CASSPNLGPGANVLTF
TRBV18	TRBD2	TRBJ2-3	NA	TGTGCCAGCTCAAGGACTAGCGGGAGGTGGACAGATACGCAGTATTTT	CASSRTSGRWTDTQYF
TRBV13	TRBD2	TRBJ2-7	NA	TGTGCCAGCTCCGAAGCGGGAGGTAAGACCTACGAGCAGTACTTC	CASSEAGGKTYEQYF
TRBV6-4	TRBD1	TRBJ1-6	NA	TGTGCCTTGGCAGGACAGGGGGTAAGTTCACCCCTCCACTTT	CALAGQGVSSPLHF
TRBV28	NA	TRBJ1-4	NA	TGTGCCAGCAGTTACGGGGGGCGAGATAATGAAAAACTGTTTTTT	CASSYGGRDNEKLFF
TRBV11-2	TRBD1	TRBJ1-5	NA	TGTGCCAGCAGCTTCGGGACAGGGGGCGGTCAGCCCCAGCATTTT	CASSFGTGGGQPQHF
TRBV7-9	NA	TRBJ2-3	NA	TGTGCCAGCAGCTTAGGGGGAGTTGTTGCAGATACGCAGTATTTT	CASSLGGVVADTQYF
TRBV18	NA	TRBJ2-1	NA	TGTGCCAGCTCACGAACGGAGCGGCGCGGGAAGGACAATGAGCAGTTCTTC	CASSRTERRGKDNEQFF
TRBV19	NA	TRBJ1-1	NA	TGTGCCAGTAGTATTTCCGGACTCGCTGAAGCTTTCTTT	CASSISGLAEAFF
TRBV19	TRBD1	TRBJ2-7	NA	TGTGCCAGTAGTATAGACTCCCTCGGACAGGGGGCGCGATACGAGCAGTACTTC	CASSIDSLGQGARYEQYF
TRBV5-1	NA	TRBJ1-6	NA	TGCGCCAGCAGCTCCGCCTCAGGGCAGTCGGTTTCACCCCTCCACTTT	CASSSASGQSVSPLHF
TRBV7-9	NA	TRBJ1-5	NA	TGTGCCAGCAGCTTTACTAATAGCAATCAGCCCCAGCATTTT	CASSFTNSNQPQHF
TRBV5-6	NA	TRBJ1-1	NA	TGTGCCAGCAGCTTGGAGCGGGGGCGGACTGAAGCTTTCTTT	CASSLERGRTEAFF
TRBV7-2	NA	TRBJ1-4	NA	TGTGCCAGCAGCGTAAGGGGCGCCCGAGGTGAAAAACTGTTTTTT	CASSVRGARGEKLFF
TRBV19	NA	TRBJ2-7	NA	TGTGCCAGTAGTACCCGGACAGTGCGCGAGCAGTACTTC	CASSTRTVREQYF
TRBV5-4	TRBD1	TRBJ1-4	once	TGTGCCAGCAGCCTCTGGACAGGAGGGCTTGCAACTAATGAAAAACTGTTTTTT	CASSLWTGGLATNEKLFF
TRBV29-1	NA	TRBJ2-4	many	TGCAGCGTTGTGCTCCAGGTGGGCATTCAGTACTTC	CSVVLQVGIQYF
TRBV19	TRBD2	TRBJ2-3	NA	TGTGCCAGTAACATGCGGGGGGCGGATACGCAGTATTTT	CASNMRGADTQYF
TRBV7-2	TRBD2	TRBJ2-1	NA	TGTGCCAGCAGCTCCGGGGTAGCGGGAGGGCCCTACAATGAGCAGTTCTTC	CASSSGVAGGPYNEQFF
TRBV5-4	NA	TRBJ2-6	few	TGTGCCAGCAGCCTTGAGTACTCTGGGGCCAACGTCCTGACTTTC	CASSLEYSGANVLTF
TRBV9	NA	TRBJ2-2	NA	TGTGCCAGCAGCGTAGCCGGCGGGGAGCTGTTTTTT	CASSVAGGELFF
TRBV5-1	NA	TRBJ1-4	NA	TGCGCCAGCAGCTTGGGGGGGCAGGATGAAAAACTGTTTTTT	CASSLGGQDEKLFF
TRBV7-9	NA	TRBJ1-4	NA	TGTGCCAGCAGCTTAGTCGGGGGTGAAAAACTGTTTTTT	CASSLVGGEKLFF
TRBV10-3	NA	TRBJ1-3	NA	TGTGCCATCAGTGAAACGGCTGGAAACACCATATATTTT	CAISETAGNTIYF
TRBV21-1	NA	TRBJ2-5	once	TGTGCCAGCAGCAACGAACCCGGGACAGACAAGGAGAAGACCCAGTACTTC	CASSNEPGTDKEKTQYF
TRBV10-1	NA	TRBJ2-7	NA	TGCGCCAGCAGGCAGGGTGGCTACGAGCAGTACTTC	CASRQGGYEQYF
TRBV5-4	NA	TRBJ2-7	NA	TGTGCCAGCAGCTTCACGCTAGGATCCTACGAGCAGTACTTC	CASSFTLGSYEQYF
TRBV5-4	NA	TRBJ2-7	NA	TGTGCCAGCAGCCACACACAGGGAAGGGTCTACGAGCAGTACTTC	CASSHTQGRVYEQYF
TRBV28	TRBD2	TRBJ2-1	NA	TGTGCCAGCAGGTCCCATATAGCGGGAGTAATAAATGAGCAGTTCTTC	CASRSHIAGVINEQFF
TRBV4-1	TRBD1	TRBJ1-4	NA	TGCGCCAGCAGCCAGACGACAGGGTTTCAAAGTCTTGATGAAAAACTGTTTTTT	CASSQTTGFQSLDEKLFF
TRBV5-8	TRBD1	TRBJ1-2	NA	TGTGCCAGCAGCTTGGCCCGGACAGGGCCCTATGGCTACACCTTC	CASSLARTGPYGYTF
TRBV28	NA	TRBJ1-1	few	TGTGCCAGCACCCGGCTAGAGACTGAAGCTTTCTTT	CASTRLETEAFF
TRBV5-1	TRBD2	TRBJ2-1	once	TGCGCCAGCAACCCGGGACTAGCGGGAGGAGTAGATGAGCAGTTCTTC	CASNPGLAGGVDEQFF